This T cell receptor (beta chain) was captured by sequencing in a study of T cells after yellow fever vaccination. This clonotype was counted between two and nine times. Its antigen is currently unknown. Study-level points and caveats: Researchers report a weaker secondary response that nonetheless peaked faster, day 5 versus 15.

The CDR3 covers 17 residues. The germline V gene encodes CDR1 SGHVS and CDR2 FQNEAQ. The V and J ends lost 5 bases and 0 bases respectively, with 16 bases between them. A process of 5'RACE template switching, which added a universal primer site and UMIs, was used to make TCR cDNA. TCRdb ran MiXCR on the 5' RACE reads and lists one entry per CDR3 protein. The table shows a few hundred thousand distinct CDR3 sequences, with about 4% occurring only once. The chain carries TRBV7-8 and TRBJ1-4; D is perhaps TRBD1 (5 bases). The sample here was PBMCs, taken 5 days after the yellow fever booster vaccination. This clonotype was sampled from a man younger than 30 who received the YFV17D yellow fever vaccine. CDR3 nucleotides: TGTGCCAGCAGCCCAGGGCGGGGACGTCCAACTAATGAAAAACTGTTTTTT. Translation gives CASSPGRGRPTNEKLFF.